Listed below are T cell receptor beta chains from one sample, sequenced in a study of cytomegalovirus exposure and HLA in healthy donors. Profiling relied on immunoSEQ multiplex PCR, and the TCRdb table lists in-frame clones only, not all of them. The table lists some 180,000 clones, 75% to 90% of them singletons, with about 2% in the top ten. Sequencing was done on a sample of PBMCs. These receptors all come from a male donor in good health and CMV-seronegative. CDR3s include the opening cysteine and the closing phenylalanine or tryptophan. A D gene is named only where the DNA matches it firmly. Clone size is shown for a subset of rows, as once, few, many or a class of expanded clone.

v_call	j_call	d_call	clone_size	cdr3_nt	cdr3_aa
TRBV10-3	TRBJ2-2	TRBD1	NA	TGTGCCATCAGTAGGGGGCGAACCGGGGAGCTGTTTTTT	CAISRGRTGELFF
TRBV6-1	TRBJ1-3	TRBD1	NA	TGTGCCAGCAGGGGGGACAGACACTCTGGAAACACCATATATTTT	CASRGDRHSGNTIYF
TRBV7-8	TRBJ2-3	NA	NA	TGTGCCAGCAGCTTAGGCGCGCCGCGGCAGTATTTT	CASSLGAPRQYF
TRBV5-4	TRBJ2-1	TRBD2	NA	TGTGCCAGCAGCTCCACTGCCGGGACTAGCGGAAGCAATGAGCAGTTCTTC	CASSSTAGTSGSNEQFF
TRBV5-4	TRBJ2-2	TRBD1	once	TGTGCCAGCAGCCGACAGGGGCCCACCGGGGAGCTGTTTTTT	CASSRQGPTGELFF
TRBV30	TRBJ1-1	NA	NA	TGTGCCTGGAGTGTAGTAGTGGCTGAAGCTTTCTTT	CAWSVVVAEAFF
TRBV13	TRBJ2-7	TRBD1	once	TGTGCCAGCAGCCTGGGACAGGGTTTCTACGAGCAGTACTTC	CASSLGQGFYEQYF
TRBV11-2	TRBJ2-7	NA	NA	TGTGCCAGCAGTCCACACGGACAGGACTACTACGAGCAGTACTTC	CASSPHGQDYYEQYF
TRBV7-9	TRBJ2-3	NA	few	TGTGCCAGCAGCTTAATAGGGGGGGCGAGAGATACGCAGTATTTT	CASSLIGGARDTQYF
TRBV2	TRBJ1-5	TRBD1	NA	TGTGCCAGCAGTGTCAAGACAGGGAGCAATCAGCCCCAGCATTTT	CASSVKTGSNQPQHF
TRBV4-1	TRBJ2-7	NA	NA	TGCGCCAGCAGCCCGAGGACACCTAGCTACGAGCAGTACTTC	CASSPRTPSYEQYF
TRBV4-3	TRBJ2-7	TRBD2	NA	TGCGCCAGCAGCCGGGGGGGGACCTACGAGCAGTACTTC	CASSRGGTYEQYF
TRBV19	TRBJ2-3	NA	NA	TGTGCCAGTAGTATGCTCAGCAGACTAGATACGCAGTATTTT	CASSMLSRLDTQYF
TRBV5-1	TRBJ2-2	NA	NA	TGCGCCAGCACAGGACAGACGAACACCGGGGAGCTGTTTTTT	CASTGQTNTGELFF
TRBV6-5	TRBJ2-2	TRBD1	NA	TGTGCCAGCAGTTATGGGACAGGCACCGGGGAGCTGTTTTTT	CASSYGTGTGELFF
TRBV29-1	TRBJ2-3	TRBD1	NA	TGCAGCGCAGCAATGGGGACAGACCGCACAGATACGCAGTATTTT	CSAAMGTDRTDTQYF
TRBV11-3	TRBJ2-3	NA	NA	TGTGCCAGCAGCCTCCCCCGCACAGATACGCAGTATTTT	CASSLPRTDTQYF
TRBV5-1	TRBJ2-3	NA	NA	TGCGCCAGCAGCTTGGGAATCGCCCCCGGGCAGTATTTT	CASSLGIAPGQYF
TRBV6-4	TRBJ1-1	NA	NA	TGTGCCAGCAGTGACTTAGAGAGGGAGAGTGGTCTGAGTTCCCCTGAAGCTTTCTTT	CASSDLERESGLSSPEAFF
TRBV5-1	TRBJ2-2	NA	NA	TGCGCCAGCAGCTTGCAGGGTTACACCGGGGAGCTGTTTTTT	CASSLQGYTGELFF
TRBV11-2	TRBJ1-6	NA	once	TGTGCCAGCAGCTTACTTAATTCACCCCTCCACTTT	CASSLLNSPLHF
TRBV11-2	TRBJ2-3	NA	few	TGTGCCAGCAGCTTAGCGGGTTGGTTGGGGAGTGATACGCAGTATTTT	CASSLAGWLGSDTQYF
TRBV14	TRBJ2-7	TRBD1	NA	TGTGCCAGCAGCCAAGATCTCCGGACAGGGCGTCTAGTCGGCCCATACGAGCAGTACTTC	CASSQDLRTGRLVGPYEQYF
TRBV5-1	TRBJ2-7	TRBD2	once	TGCGCCAGCACCGAAAACCCCGGGACTAGCGACTCCTACGAGCAGTACTTC	CASTENPGTSDSYEQYF
TRBV27	TRBJ1-2	TRBD1	NA	TGTGCCAGCAGTTTCGGTTCACAGGGGAATGGCTACACCTTC	CASSFGSQGNGYTF
TRBV11-3	TRBJ2-2	TRBD2	NA	TGTGCCAGCAGCTTAGTCGGGGGGGTCACCGGGGAGCTGTTTTTT	CASSLVGGVTGELFF
TRBV5-6	TRBJ2-1	TRBD2	NA	TGTGCCAGCAGCCTAGGACTAGGCTGGAACAATGAGCAGTTCTTC	CASSLGLGWNNEQFF
TRBV7-2	TRBJ1-1	NA	NA	TGTGCCAGCAGAACTTCACCGGGAGGGAACACTGAAGCTTTCTTT	CASRTSPGGNTEAFF
TRBV7-9	TRBJ1-5	TRBD1	NA	TGTTCCAGCAGCCCACAAGGGACAGCCCTCGATAGCAATCAGCCCCAGCATTTT	CSSSPQGTALDSNQPQHF
TRBV5-4	TRBJ1-3	NA	NA	TGTGCCAGCAGCACCACAGGTGGAAACACCATATATTTT	CASSTTGGNTIYF
TRBV10-1	TRBJ2-1	TRBD2	NA	TGCGCCAGCAGCGGGGGGGGCCCCTACAATGAGCAGTTCTTC	CASSGGGPYNEQFF
TRBV2	TRBJ2-2	NA	NA	TGTGCCAGCAGTGAATTCACAGGACACACCGGGGAGCTGTTTTTT	CASSEFTGHTGELFF
TRBV7-7	TRBJ2-7	TRBD2	NA	TGTGCTAGCAGCGTTAGCGGGGGGAGCTCCTACGAGCAGTACTTC	CASSVSGGSSYEQYF
TRBV4-1	TRBJ2-7	TRBD1	NA	TGCGCCAGCAGCCAGCACCTGGCAGGGGGCTATTACGAGCAGTACTTC	CASSQHLAGGYYEQYF
TRBV9	TRBJ1-1	TRBD1	NA	TGTGCCAGCAGCGGTTCAGAGGGGGCAAACACTGAAGCTTTCTTT	CASSGSEGANTEAFF
TRBV4-3	TRBJ2-6	TRBD1	NA	TGCGCCAGCAGCCAGGGACAGAGCTCTGGGGCCAACGTCCTGACTTTC	CASSQGQSSGANVLTF
TRBV7-9	TRBJ2-2	NA	once	TGTGCCAGCAGCCCATACAACCGGGACACAAATTACACCGGGGAGCTGTTTTTT	CASSPYNRDTNYTGELFF
TRBV2	TRBJ1-2	NA	NA	TGTGCCAGCAGTGAAGCCAGGGGCGGCTACACCTTC	CASSEARGGYTF
TRBV18	TRBJ1-5	TRBD1	NA	TGTGCCAGCTCACCGGGACAGGGAAATCAGCCCCAGCATTTT	CASSPGQGNQPQHF
TRBV11-2	TRBJ2-7	NA	NA	TGTGCCAGCAGCCGGAAACAGGGAAGGGAGCAGTACTTC	CASSRKQGREQYF
TRBV6-5	TRBJ1-6	NA	once	TGTGCCAGCAAGCCTCAGGGGTCCTATAATTCACCCCTCCACTTT	CASKPQGSYNSPLHF
TRBV10-3	TRBJ1-5	TRBD1	NA	TGTGCCATCAGTGAGGGTCCGGGACAGGGTAATCAGCCCCAGCATTTT	CAISEGPGQGNQPQHF
TRBV9	TRBJ2-5	NA	NA	TGTGCCAGCAGCCCAGGACAGTTAAGAGAGACCCAGTACTTC	CASSPGQLRETQYF